The present T cell receptor beta chain was sequenced within a study of T-cell reconstitution after alpha-beta-depleted transplantation in children. Construction of the TCRbeta library involved unique molecular identifiers. TCRdb processed the PCR reads anew with MiXCR; each CDR3 protein has one entry. The sample records 900,000 or so distinct CDR3 sequences, about 15% being singletons. This clonotype was observed a few times. Specimen: PBMCs, mostly from graft donor cells, collected 360 days after TCRalphabeta/CD19-depleted stem cell transplant. The sequence was obtained from a male patient aged 10 to 17 who had a stem cell transplant for acute lymphoblastic leukemia, so the T cells may come from the graft donor.

DNA of the CDR3: TGTGCCAGCAGGCGTAGGACTAGCGCCTCCTACGAGCAGTACTTC. Its protein is CASRRRTSASYEQYF. V and J are TRBV27 and TRBJ2-7; the match to TRBD2 covers 9 bases. Per germline, CDR1 MNHEY and CDR2 SMNVEV (reference sequence). The length of the CDR3 is 15 residues. V lost 6 bases to trimming and J lost 0 bases; unmatched junction nucleotides: 6.